The 21 T cell receptor beta chains below come from one sample, sequenced in a study of blood T cell repertoires in COVID-19. The table came from immunoSEQ multiplex PCR; TCRdb's copy has only in-frame clones and leaves some out. The sample records 350,000 to 450,000 clones, 75% to 90% being singletons. The source material was peripheral blood. The origin of the receptors is a young woman with acute or convalescent COVID-19.

V gene TRBV11-2 combines with J gene TRBJ2-5, with 8 bases fitting TRBD2. The CDR3 extends over 17 amino acids. CDR1 is SGHAT, CDR2 FQNNGV, per germline. Trimming cost V 5 bases and J 2 bases; bases outside gene matches: 13. The CDR3 loop reads CASSPLGSGGVQETQYF. The CDR3 region has the DNA TGTGCCAGCAGCCCCCTGGGGAGCGGGGGTGTGCAAGAGACCCAGTACTTC.

V usage is TRBV4-1 and J usage is TRBJ1-4, with D maybe TRBD1 (5 bases). The CDR3 is 15 residues long. V lost 1 base to trimming and J lost 6 bases, with 12 bases between them. Germline CDR1 is MGHRA and CDR2 is YSYEKL. DNA of the CDR3: TGCGCCAGCAGCCAAGCAAGGGGCTCGGATGAAAAACTGTTTTTT. This sequence encodes CASSQARGSDEKLFF.

This clone occurred once. The J gene is TRBJ1-5, the V gene TRBV18, with TRBD1 matching over 9 bases. Germline V CDR1 and CDR2: KGHSH, LQKENI. This CDR3 has 13 residues. V lost 6 bases to trimming and J lost 7 bases; unmatched junction nucleotides: 4. The DNA of the CDR3 is TGTGCCAGCTCGGGGGACAGGGAGCAGCCCCAGCATTTT. It specifies CASSGDREQPQHF.

This chain links TRBV12-5 with TRBJ2-1; 8 bases match TRBD1. CDR1 and CDR2 from the germline V gene are LGHNT and FRNRAP. V was clipped by 7 bases and J by 2 bases; unmatched bases: 7. The CDR3 contains 15 residues. DNA of the CDR3: TGTGCTAGTGCCCCTCAGACAGGGGCCTACAATGAGCAGTTCTTC. Translating gives CASAPQTGAYNEQFF.

There are a few counts of this clone. This CDR3 reads CATSRDLEQPQHF. CDR3 nucleotides: TGTGCCACCAGCAGAGATCTAGAGCAGCCCCAGCATTTT. The chain combines TRBV15 with TRBJ1-5; D not certain. Germline-derived CDR1 and CDR2 are LNHNV and YYDKDF (reference sequence). The CDR3 is 13 amino acids. Trimming took off 0 bases at V and 7 bases at J, with 7 bases between the two ends.

J is TRBJ1-1 and V is TRBV27, with a tentative D call TRBD1 (6 bases). From germline, CDR1 is MNHEY and CDR2 SMNVEV (reference sequence). The CDR3 contains 16 residues. The germline V and J ends were trimmed by 3 bases and 0 bases, with 14 bases remaining between them. CDR3 residues: CASSLKQGYMNTEAFF. In DNA, the CDR3 is TGTGCCAGCAGTTTGAAACAGGGTTACATGAACACTGAAGCTTTCTTT.

This rearrangement joins TRBV29-1 to TRBJ1-5, with TRBD1 as a possible D gene (6 bases). There are 14 residues in the CDR3. V lost 2 bases and J lost 6, with 14 bases in between. Germline V CDR1 and CDR2: SQVTM, ANQGSEA. CDR3 loop: CSVELSGVGQPQHF. CDR3 sequence (DNA): TGCAGCGTTGAATTGTCAGGGGTTGGTCAGCCCCAGCATTTT.

This clone was seen once. V and J are TRBV28 and TRBJ2-7; 12 nucleotides line up with TRBD2. Germline V gene sequence: CDR1 MDHEN, CDR2 SYDVKM. Trimming cost V 6 bases and J 6 bases; bases outside gene matches: 12. There are 16 residues in the CDR3. The CDR3 nucleotides read TGTGCCAGCAGCTCTCCGCTAGCGGGAGGGGCCACCGAGCAGTACTTC. As protein: CASSSPLAGGATEQYF.

The rearrangement links TRBV10-3 to TRBJ2-1; 7 positions agree with TRBD1. The CDR3 length is 15 residues. The V and J ends lost 11 bases and 0 bases, in that order; junction bases with no gene match: 10. Germline assignment: CDR1 ENHRY and CDR2 SYGVKD. CDR3 sequence reads: CASRAGTASYNEQFF. In DNA form, the CDR3 reads TGTGCCTCCCGAGCCGGGACAGCCTCCTACAATGAGCAGTTCTTC.

The chain combines TRBV6-5 with TRBJ1-5; tentative D call: TRBD1 (5 bases). The CDR3 has 16 amino acids. Germline V CDR1 and CDR2: MNHEY, SVGAGI. Deletions cut 0 bases from V and 4 bases from J, with 13 bases between. The DNA for the CDR3 is TGTGCCAGCAGTTACTCCAGGGAGGTCGGTAATCAGCCCCAGCATTTT. Translation gives CASSYSREVGNQPQHF.

V is TRBV3-1 (or the pseudogene TRBV3-2) and J is TRBJ1-2, with D possibly being TRBD1 (6 bases). The germline CDR1 and CDR2 sequences are LGHDT and YNNKEL (reference sequence). V lost 2 bases, J lost 5 bases, and 9 bases lay in between. This CDR3 is 13 amino acids long. This chain's CDR3 is CASSQQGMYGYTF. For the CDR3, the DNA is TGTGCCAGCAGCCAACAGGGGATGTATGGCTACACCTTC.

The chain links TRBV7-2 to TRBJ2-5; TRBD2 matches at 9 bases. The CDR3 has 15 amino acids. V trimming: 2 bases; J trimming: 4 bases; junction bases outside the gene matches: 5. The germline CDR1 and CDR2 sequences are SGHTA and FQGNSA. CDR3 sequence: CASSLRRGGLETQYF. As DNA, the CDR3 is TGTGCCAGCAGCTTAAGGCGGGGGGGCCTAGAGACCCAGTACTTC.

This chain joins TRBV7-8 and TRBJ2-5; TRBD2 matches at 8 bases. The CDR3 loop spans 17 amino acids. J gave up 3 bases and V 5 bases, and 14 bases lay outside the gene matches. Germline CDR1 and CDR2: SGHVS and FQNEAQ. The CDR3 spells CASSPDFSGAAKETQYF. The CDR3 nucleotides are TGTGCCAGCAGCCCCGATTTTAGCGGGGCCGCTAAAGAGACCCAGTACTTC.

The J gene is TRBJ1-1, the V gene TRBV5-1, with D unclear. The CDR3 covers 13 residues. V lost 0 bases, J lost 0 bases, and 3 bases lay in between. From germline, CDR1 is SGHRS and CDR2 YFSETQ. CDR3 sequence: CASSLVVNTEAFF. CDR3 DNA: TGCGCCAGCAGCTTGGTAGTGAACACTGAAGCTTTCTTT. Full variable domain (remainder filled in from reference TRBV5-1 and TRBJ1-1): KAGVTQTPRYLIKTRGQQVTLSCSPISGHRSVSWYQQTPGQGLQFLFEYFSETQRNKGNFPGRFSGRQFSNSRSEMNVSTLELGDSALYLCASSLVVNTEAFFGQGTRLTVV.

Only a few counts were recorded for this clone. The chain joins TRBV19 to TRBJ1-4, with D possibly matching TRBD1 (5 bases). Trimming stripped 3 bases from V and 8 bases from J, with 25 bases between. The CDR3 is 18 residues long. The germline gives CDR1 LNHDA, CDR2 SQIVND (reference sequence). CDR3 sequence reads: CASSIAVWRDPAKEKLFF. The CDR3 DNA is TGTGCCAGTAGTATTGCAGTATGGAGGGACCCAGCGAAAGAAAAACTGTTTTTT.

This clone was detected once. V and J are TRBV30 and TRBJ1-3; weak D call: TRBD1 (6 bases). Trimming removed 6 bases from V and 4 bases from J, with 13 bases in between. The CDR3 runs to 13 residues. Germline CDR1 reads GTSNPN; CDR2 reads SVGIG (reference sequence). As DNA, the CDR3 is TGTGCCTGTTCCGGGGACAACGGAAACACCATATATTTT. Translated: CACSGDNGNTIYF.

This clone was seen just once. The rearrangement uses TRBV6-6 and TRBJ2-1, with 10 nucleotides matching TRBD1. Unmatched junction bases numbered 12, after V lost 4 bases and J lost 9 bases. Germline CDR1 is MNHNY and CDR2 is SVGAGI (reference sequence). The CDR3 length is 16 residues. Here the CDR3 DNA reads TGTGCCAGCAGTTCACCCCGGGACAGGGGAACCGGTGAGCAGTTCTTC. This codes for CASSSPRDRGTGEQFF.

The chain recombines TRBV3-1 (or the pseudogene TRBV3-2) with TRBJ1-1; the D is unclear. Trimming pared 1 base from V and 11 bases from J, leaving 14 bases between. The germline V gene encodes CDR1 LGHDT and CDR2 YNNKEL (reference sequence). The CDR3 is 13 amino acids. The CDR3 DNA sequence: TGTGCCAGCAGCCAAGGAAGGGAGGGCGGTGCTTTCTTT. The encoded protein is CASSQGREGGAFF.

The chain carries TRBV5-4 and TRBJ2-1; TRBD2 is a possible D gene (6 bases). Germline lookup yields CDR1 SGHNT and CDR2 YYREEE (reference sequence). Trimming took off 6 bases at V and 5 bases at J, with 18 bases between the two ends. CDR3 length equals 15 residues. CDR3 nucleotides: TGTGCCAGCACACCAGGCGGGACCTATAACAATGAGCAGTTCTTC. As protein: CASTPGGTYNNEQFF.

The CDR3 sequence is CASSGNYGYTF. The CDR3 nucleotides are TGTGCCAGTAGTGGCAACTATGGCTACACCTTC. The genes are TRBV19 and TRBJ1-2; D is ambiguous. CDR3 size: 11 residues. Germline V gives CDR1 LNHDA, CDR2 SQIVND (reference sequence). Trimming shortened V by 5 bases and J by 2 bases, and 3 bases separated the two germline ends.

This chain joins TRBV19 and TRBJ2-2; D may be TRBD1 (5 bases). The germline gives CDR1 LNHDA, CDR2 SQIVND (reference sequence). The V gene lost 5 bases and the J gene lost 0 bases, with 13 bases spanning the gap. The CDR3 length is 16 residues. The CDR3 DNA reads as TGTGCCAGTAGTGAAGACAGCCTTTCGAACACCGGGGAGCTGTTTTTT. This gives the protein CASSEDSLSNTGELFF.